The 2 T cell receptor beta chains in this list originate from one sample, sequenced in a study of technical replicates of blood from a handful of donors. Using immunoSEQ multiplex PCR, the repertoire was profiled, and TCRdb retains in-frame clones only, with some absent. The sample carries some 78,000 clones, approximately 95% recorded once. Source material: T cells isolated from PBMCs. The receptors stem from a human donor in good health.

The CDR3 bases are TGTGCCAGCAGTTTCAAGGGGACAGGGTGGTACACTGAAGCTTTCTTT. Encoded protein: CASSFKGTGWYTEAFF. V usage is TRBV28 and J usage is TRBJ1-1, with TRBD1 matching 9 bases. Germline V gene lookup returns CDR1 MDHEN and CDR2 SYDVKM. This CDR3 is built from 16 residues. V lost 3 bases, J lost 3 bases, and 8 bases stayed unmatched.

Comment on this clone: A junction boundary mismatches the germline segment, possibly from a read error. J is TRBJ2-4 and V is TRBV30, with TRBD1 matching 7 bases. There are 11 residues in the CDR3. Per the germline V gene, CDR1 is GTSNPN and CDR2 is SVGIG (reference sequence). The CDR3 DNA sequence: TGTGCCTGGAGCTTATCGGGACAGAGTCACTTC. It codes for CAWSLSGQSHF.